This T cell receptor beta chain is from a study of T cell responses to AZD1222 COVID-19 vaccine. The junction had 8 bases not matched to a gene; V was cut back by 7 bases and J by 3 bases. This CDR3 is 14 amino acids long. Germline CDR1 is MRHNA and CDR2 is SNTAGT. Study results and caveats: Distributed over spike, vaccine-associated CD4 TCRs predominated at 160-218 and 743-854. Per reports, nearly half of all spike-specific TCRs target regions that are unmutated in variants.

This clone was found once. Its specificity is unknown. Here immunoSEQ multiplex PCR was the method, and the copy in TCRdb shows in-frame clones only, minus some. The table records about 97,000 clones, about 88% of them present only once. The origin of this receptor is an adult in good health. J is TRBJ2-5 and V is TRBV6-4, with 7 bases matching TRBD2. Sequencing used peripheral blood, obtained on day 0 of AZD1222 vaccination. CDR3 bases: TGTGCCAGCAATGGGAAGCTAGCGGAAGAGACCCAGTACTTC. Protein product: CASNGKLAEETQYF.